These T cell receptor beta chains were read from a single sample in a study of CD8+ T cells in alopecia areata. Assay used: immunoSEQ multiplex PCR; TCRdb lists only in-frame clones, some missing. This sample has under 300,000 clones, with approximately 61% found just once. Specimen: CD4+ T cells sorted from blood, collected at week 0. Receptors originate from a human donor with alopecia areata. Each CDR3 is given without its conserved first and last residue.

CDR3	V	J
ASSVGQGANSPLH	TRBV7-2	TRBJ1-6
ASSLPGQGNYGYT	TRBV5-6	TRBJ1-2
ASSFTGHRDFSGANVLT	TRBV5-1	TRBJ2-6
AWSPIGRGVYNEQF	TRBV30	TRBJ2-1
ASSSWGEDKLF	TRBV27	TRBJ1-4
ASSRTSEETQY	TRBV5-1	TRBJ2-5
ASSLGRLGSSTDTQY	TRBV11-2	TRBJ2-3
ASTPPSGKSGTEAF	TRBV5-4	TRBJ1-1
AWSSGLTTTNEKLF	TRBV30	TRBJ1-4
ASSVDVGNTIY	TRBV9	TRBJ1-3
ASSSSWGDRETQY	TRBV9	TRBJ2-5
ASSKSGQEYGYT	TRBV5-1	TRBJ1-2
ASSPPNSYQETQY	TRBV18	TRBJ2-5
ASSTDRRMNTEAF	TRBV5-1	TRBJ1-1
ASKVQGDTEAF	TRBV7-2	TRBJ1-1
SAIASEQY	TRBV20-1	TRBJ2-7
ASSLTRARYEQY	TRBV11-2	TRBJ2-7
AWRIKAVADTQY	TRBV30	TRBJ2-3
ASSDAGGLTYEQY	TRBV25-1	TRBJ2-7
AWSDNYGYT	TRBV30	TRBJ1-2
ASSYRDLRLGGYT	TRBV6-5	TRBJ1-2
ASMRQGVPDTQY	TRBV5-4	TRBJ2-3
ATTSGSSGANVLT	TRBV15	TRBJ2-6
ASSLVGSNQPQH	TRBV7-8	TRBJ1-5
ASSPPSHPGEQF	TRBV18	TRBJ2-1
AWSAGLSNQPQH	TRBV30	TRBJ1-5
ASSLALANNEQF	TRBV5-1	TRBJ2-1
ASSLASGQERRNTEAF	TRBV5-1	TRBJ1-1
ASFLPGQAQVGELF	TRBV6-6	TRBJ2-2
ASSLPGQTYGYT	TRBV5-1	TRBJ1-2
ASSQGSRVLFSDGYT	TRBV4-1	TRBJ1-2
ASSTQWYNEQF	TRBV7-2	TRBJ2-1
ASSLDGRLSGANVLT	TRBV11-2	TRBJ2-6
SVAGTGYGYT	TRBV29-1	TRBJ1-2
AWSAGTAVSYEQY	TRBV30	TRBJ2-7
AWSVSSSGFYNEQF	TRBV30	TRBJ2-1
ASSQGRQTLNTEAF	TRBV4-3	TRBJ1-1
ASSPYRDEQY	TRBV11-2	TRBJ2-7
SAEISYEQY	TRBV29-1	TRBJ2-7
SGQAGGSLNEQF	TRBV29-1	TRBJ2-1